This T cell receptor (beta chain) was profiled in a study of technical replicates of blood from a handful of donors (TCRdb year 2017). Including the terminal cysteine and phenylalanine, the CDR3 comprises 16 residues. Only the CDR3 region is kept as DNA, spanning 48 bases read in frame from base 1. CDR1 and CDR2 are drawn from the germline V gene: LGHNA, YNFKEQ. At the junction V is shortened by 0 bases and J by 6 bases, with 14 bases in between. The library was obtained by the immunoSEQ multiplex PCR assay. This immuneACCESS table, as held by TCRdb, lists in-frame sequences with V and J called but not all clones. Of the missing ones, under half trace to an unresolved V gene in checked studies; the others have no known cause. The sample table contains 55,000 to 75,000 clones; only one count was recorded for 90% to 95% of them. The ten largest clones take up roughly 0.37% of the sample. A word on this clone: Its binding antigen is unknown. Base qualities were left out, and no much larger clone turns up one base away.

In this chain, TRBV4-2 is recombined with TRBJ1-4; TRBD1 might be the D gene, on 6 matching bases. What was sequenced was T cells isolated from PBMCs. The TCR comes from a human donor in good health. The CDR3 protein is CASSQDGAGVDEKLFF. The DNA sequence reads TGTGCCAGCAGCCAAGATGGGGCAGGGGTGGATGAAAAACTGTTTTTT.